The 23 T cell receptor beta chains below come from one sample, sequenced in a study of blood T cell repertoires in COVID-19. The repertoire was sequenced with immunoSEQ multiplex PCR; TCRdb's copy has only in-frame clones and lacks some. This sample has some 100,000 clones, with more than 80% found just once. Sample: peripheral blood. The receptors were sampled from a human donor in a cohort sampled during active COVID-19.

The chain combines TRBV19 with TRBJ2-2; D perhaps matches TRBD1 (6 bases). V was clipped by 9 bases and J by 9 bases, with 11 bases between them. The CDR3 runs 11 residues. Germline V gene data show CDR1 as LNHDA and CDR2 as SQIVND (reference sequence). The CDR3 loop reads CASLQGRELFF. The CDR3 DNA follows: TGTGCCAGCCTACAGGGCCGGGAGCTGTTTTTT.

The chain uses TRBV30 and TRBJ1-5, with unresolved D. With 3 bases removed from V and 0 bases from J, the gap between germline ends came to 9 bases. This CDR3 is built from 14 residues. Germline CDR1 GTSNPN, CDR2 SVGIG (reference sequence). CDR3 region: CAWRDSGSNQPQHF. DNA for the CDR3: TGTGCCTGGAGGGACTCGGGTAGCAATCAGCCCCAGCATTTT. The complete variable domain, with remaining parts taken from reference TRBV30 and TRBJ1-5, reads SQTIHQWPATLVQPVGSPLSLECTVEGTSNPNLYWYRQAAGRGLQLLFYSVGIGQISSEVPQNLSASRPQDRQFILSSKKLLLSDSGFYLCAWRDSGSNQPQHFGDGTRLSIL.

The rearrangement uses TRBV7-3 and TRBJ2-5; a weak D match, TRBD2 (5 bases). The V gene lost 5 bases and the J gene lost 4 bases, with 17 bases spanning the gap. The CDR3 runs 15 residues. CDR1 and CDR2 from the germline V gene are SGHTA and FQGTGA. CDR3 amino acids: CASSPSLGSGETQYF. The DNA of the CDR3 is TGTGCCAGCAGCCCATCGCTAGGGAGTGGAGAGACCCAGTACTTC.

This clone has only one observation. The chain combines TRBV7-9 with TRBJ1-5; 8 nucleotides align to TRBD1. V gave up 5 bases and J gave up 6 bases; unmatched junction bases: 6. Germline-derived CDR1 and CDR2 are SEHNR and FQNEAQ (reference sequence). This CDR3 spans 14 amino acids. DNA of the CDR3: TGTGCCAGCAGCCCGCAGGGGGCTGGTCAGCCCCAGCATTTT. This encodes CASSPQGAGQPQHF.

The chain has TRBV30 and TRBJ1-6; possibly TRBD1 for D (6 bases). The CDR3 contains 13 residues. V was cut by 4 bases and J by 8 bases, with 12 bases left in between. In germline, CDR1 is GTSNPN, CDR2 SVGIG (reference sequence). The CDR3 coding sequence is TGTGCCTGGACAAAGGGGGGGGATTCACCCCTCCACTTT. Its protein product is CAWTKGGDSPLHF.

This clone has just a few counts. The genes are TRBV25-1 and TRBJ2-7; perhaps TRBD2 as D (5 bases). This CDR3 is 13 amino acids long. Germline V CDR1 and CDR2: MGHDK, SYGVNS. The V gene lost 4 bases and the J gene lost 3 bases, with 10 bases spanning the gap. The CDR3 sequence is CASSGPGDYEQYF. As DNA, the CDR3 is TGTGCCAGCAGTGGGCCCGGGGACTACGAGCAGTACTTC.

The chain carries TRBV2 and TRBJ2-3, with TRBD2 matching over 10 bases. CDR3 length: 14 residues. Germline assignment: CDR1 SNHLY and CDR2 FYNNEI. Losses at the gene ends were 6 bases for V and 6 bases for J; bases not matched to a gene: 6. This chain's CDR3 is CASSSAGGRDTQYF. Written as DNA, the CDR3 is TGTGCCAGCAGCTCAGCGGGGGGGCGCGATACGCAGTATTTT.

The chain links TRBV3-1 (or the pseudogene TRBV3-2) to TRBJ1-1; D is undetermined. V lost 1 base, J lost 5 bases, and 11 bases lay in between. Germline CDR1 and CDR2: LGHDT and YNNKEL (reference sequence). The CDR3 runs 14 residues. CDR3 in amino acids: CASSQGRVRTEAFF. CDR3 bases: TGTGCCAGCAGCCAAGGGAGGGTTCGGACTGAAGCTTTCTTT.

The chain recombines TRBV21-1 with TRBJ2-5; TRBD1, the table's D call, lacks a check against the DNA. TRBV21-1 is flagged as a pseudogene. CDR3 length equals 17 residues. The CDR3 DNA reads TGTGCCAGCAGCAAAAAACAGGGCGGGCAAGCCCAAGAGACCCAGTACTTC. This gives the protein CASSKKQGGQAQETQYF.

This sequence joins TRBV11-2 and TRBJ1-1; TRBD1 is a possible D gene (5 bases). From germline, CDR1 is SGHAT and CDR2 FQNNGV. The CDR3 spans 15 residues. Trimming took off 5 bases at V and 3 bases at J, with 16 bases between the two ends. The CDR3 is CASSQGIGWDTEAFF. The CDR3 nucleotides read TGTGCCAGCAGCCAGGGTATAGGTTGGGACACTGAAGCTTTCTTT. The full variable domain, completed using reference TRBV11-2 and TRBJ1-1, is EAGVAQSPRYKIIEKRQSVAFWCNPISGHATLYWYQQILGQGPKLLIQFQNNGVVDDSQLPKDRFSAERLKGVDSTLKIQPAKLEDSAVYLCASSQGIGWDTEAFFGQGTRLTVV.

The sample holds one count of this clone. The gene calls are TRBV4-2 and TRBJ2-3; weak D call: TRBD2 (6 bases). Germline V gene lookup returns CDR1 LGHNA and CDR2 YNFKEQ. This CDR3 is built from 14 residues. The germline V and J ends were trimmed by 2 bases and 6 bases, with 12 bases remaining between them. The CDR3 DNA follows: TGTGCCAGCAGCCAACTTGTCCGGGGGGATACGCAGTATTTT. As protein: CASSQLVRGDTQYF.

This clone appeared once. This sequence joins TRBV7-8 and TRBJ1-5; the match to TRBD1 covers 7 bases. The V and J ends lost 2 bases and 4 bases, in that order; junction bases with no gene match: 5. Germline CDR1 is SGHVS and CDR2 is FQNEAQ. The CDR3 totals 15 residues. The chain's CDR3 is CASSLRRGRNQPQHF. The DNA of the CDR3 is TGTGCCAGCAGCTTACGGAGGGGGCGGAATCAGCCCCAGCATTTT.

This clone was seen ten or more times. The gene calls are TRBV5-6 and TRBJ2-7, with unresolved D. The germline V and J ends were trimmed by 4 bases and 0 bases, with 11 bases remaining between them. Germline CDR1 and CDR2: SGHDT and YYEEEE. The length of the CDR3 is 14 residues. The CDR3 DNA sequence: TGTGCCAGCAGCCCCAGGCTGAACTCCTACGAGCAGTACTTC. It yields the protein CASSPRLNSYEQYF.

The rearrangement joins TRBV6-1 to TRBJ1-2, with 7 bases lining up with TRBD1. CDR1 is MNHNS, CDR2 SASEGT, per germline. The J segment lost 0 bases and the V segment lost 3 bases, leaving 4 bases of the junction unmatched. The CDR3 is made up of 15 amino acids. This CDR3 reads CASSDSTGPNYGYTF. Here the CDR3 DNA reads TGTGCCAGCAGTGATTCGACAGGGCCTAACTATGGCTACACCTTC.

The CDR3 sequence: CASSFNPTNTGELFF. CDR3 bases: TGTGCCAGCAGTTTCAATCCCACGAACACCGGGGAGCTGTTTTTT. J is TRBJ2-2 and V is TRBV27; D not certain. The CDR3 covers 15 residues. Looked up from germline, CDR1 is MNHEY and CDR2 is SMNVEV (reference sequence). Trimming took 3 bases from V and 0 from J, leaving 8 bases between them.

The chain combines TRBV28 with TRBJ1-3; tentative D call: TRBD1 (6 bases). Trimming shortened V by 5 bases and J by 5 bases, and 19 bases separated the two germline ends. The CDR3 consists of 16 residues. The germline V gene has CDR1 MDHEN and CDR2 SYDVKM. The CDR3 DNA follows: TGTGCCAGCAGTCCCCGGGACACACTGACGAGAAACACCATATATTTT. As protein: CASSPRDTLTRNTIYF.

This clone was detected ten times or more. The chain is built from TRBV29-1 and TRBJ1-1; D is perhaps TRBD1 (5 bases). This CDR3 has 11 residues. The V gene lost 3 bases and the J gene lost 11 bases, with 13 bases spanning the gap. Germline assignment: CDR1 SQVTM and CDR2 ANQGSEA. CDR3 loop: CSVEDNRGAFF. CDR3 DNA sequence: TGCAGCGTTGAGGACAACCGGGGGGCTTTCTTT.

DNA of the CDR3: TGTGCCAGCAGCCCGCTTGGCGGGGGGATTAAAAATGAGCAGTTCTTC. Its protein product is CASSPLGGGIKNEQFF. The J gene is TRBJ2-1, the V gene TRBV5-4, with TRBD2 identical over 8 bases. Germline CDR1 SGHNT, CDR2 YYREEE (reference sequence). The trim removed 4 bases at V and 7 bases at J, leaving 13 bases unmatched. This CDR3 contains 16 residues. Looking up the rest from reference TRBV5-4 and TRBJ2-1 gives the full variable domain: ETGVTQSPTHLIKTRGQQVTLRCSSQSGHNTVSWYQQALGQGPQFIFQYYREEENGRGNFPPRFSGLQFPNYSSELNVNALELDDSALYLCASSPLGGGIKNEQFFGPGTRLTVL.

This chain joins TRBV9 and TRBJ2-2; 13 bases are shared with TRBD2. The CDR3 has 16 amino acids. Per the germline V gene, CDR1 is SGDLS and CDR2 is YYNGEE. The junction had 3 bases not matched to a gene; V was cut back by 1 base and J by 6 bases. CDR3 sequence reads: CASSVTSGGAPGELFF. The CDR3 DNA is TGTGCCAGCAGCGTAACTAGCGGGGGGGCCCCCGGGGAGCTGTTTTTT.

This clone appeared once. This chain links TRBV18 with TRBJ2-3; possible D gene TRBD1, 6 bases. The CDR3 loop spans 14 amino acids. Germline CDR1 is KGHSH and CDR2 is LQKENI. Trimming removed 3 bases from V and 6 bases from J, with 13 bases in between. The CDR3 reads CASSPKGVGDTQYF. CDR3 sequence (DNA): TGTGCCAGCTCACCGAAGGGGGTTGGTGATACGCAGTATTTT.

The rearrangement joins TRBV12-3 or TRBV12-4 to TRBJ2-5; D is ambiguous. This CDR3 is built from 12 residues. V dropped 4 bases and J dropped 4 bases, with 7 bases sitting between them. The CDR3 loop is CASSSAGETQYF. DNA for the CDR3: TGTGCCAGCAGTTCCGCAGGAGAGACCCAGTACTTC.

The rearrangement uses TRBV27 and TRBJ2-3, with 15 bases matching TRBD2. J gave up 2 bases and V 6 bases, and 6 bases lay outside the gene matches. CDR1 and CDR2 (germline): MNHEY, SMNVEV (reference sequence). The CDR3 totals 17 residues. The CDR3 spells CASSGTSGGKYTDTQYF. The CDR3 DNA is TGTGCCAGCAGCGGGACTAGCGGGGGGAAATACACAGATACGCAGTATTTT.

The chain recombines TRBV30 with TRBJ1-4; D gene ambiguous. V dropped 2 bases and J dropped 5 bases, with 9 bases sitting between them. The CDR3 sequence is 13 residues long. The germline V gene has CDR1 GTSNPN and CDR2 SVGIG (reference sequence). The CDR3 loop is CAWSPSYNEKLFF. DNA for the CDR3: TGTGCCTGGAGTCCCAGTTACAATGAAAAACTGTTTTTT.